This T cell receptor beta chain was found in a study of blood T cells in healthy people across ages. Study-level findings and limits: Observed TCR beta diversity per million T cells went down as age went up. This fall followed a roughly linear course with age.

Germline V gene sequence: CDR1 DFQATT, CDR2 SNEGSKA (reference sequence). This CDR3 region has 16 residues. Unmatched junction bases numbered 11, after V lost 2 bases and J lost 5 bases. Through a sample-barcoded 5' primer and a J-beta primer mix, a second PCR was run for roughly 6 to 12 cycles. TCRdb re-called the 5' RACE reads through MiXCR, storing one row per CDR3 protein. The repertoire has over a million distinct CDR3 sequences, 45% of them found once; the top ten carry around 18%. In the case of this clonotype: Its antigen is undetermined.

This clonotype was obtained from a woman aged 55 to 70 in good health. The chain employs TRBV20-1 and TRBJ1-2; 10 nucleotides align to TRBD1. Sequencing used blood. CDR3 bases: TGCAGTGCTAGACCGTCTTGGGACAGGGGCTATTATGGCTACACCTTC. This codes for CSARPSWDRGYYGYTF.